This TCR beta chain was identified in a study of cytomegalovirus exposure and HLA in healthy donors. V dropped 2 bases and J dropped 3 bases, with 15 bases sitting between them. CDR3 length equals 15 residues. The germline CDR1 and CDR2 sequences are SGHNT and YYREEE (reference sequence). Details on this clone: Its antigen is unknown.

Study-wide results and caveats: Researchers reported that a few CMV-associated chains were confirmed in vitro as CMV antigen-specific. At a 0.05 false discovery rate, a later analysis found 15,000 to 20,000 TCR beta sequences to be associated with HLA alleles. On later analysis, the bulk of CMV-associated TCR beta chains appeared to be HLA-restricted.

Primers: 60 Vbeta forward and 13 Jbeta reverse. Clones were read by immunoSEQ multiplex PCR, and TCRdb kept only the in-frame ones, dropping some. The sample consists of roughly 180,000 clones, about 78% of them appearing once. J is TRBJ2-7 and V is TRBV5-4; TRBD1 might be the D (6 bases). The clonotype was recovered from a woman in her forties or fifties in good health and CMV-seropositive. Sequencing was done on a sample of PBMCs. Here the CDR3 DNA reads TGTGCCAGCAGCTTTAAACAGGGAAGCCGCTACGAGCAGTACTTC. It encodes CASSFKQGSRYEQYF.